This T cell receptor (beta chain) is from a study of cytomegalovirus exposure and HLA in healthy donors. V lost 2 bases to trimming and J lost 0 bases; unmatched junction nucleotides: 6. The CDR3 is 17 amino acids. Germline lookup yields CDR1 SGDLS and CDR2 YYNGEE. This clone was found once. The table came from immunoSEQ multiplex PCR; TCRdb's copy has only in-frame clones and leaves some out. Here the sample spans approximately 160,000 clones, about 96% being singletons. The receptor was isolated from a woman younger than 35 in good health and CMV-seronegative. Input material: PBMCs. The genes are TRBV9 and TRBJ1-3; 9 bases are shared with TRBD1. CDR3 protein: CASSVLRDRASGNTIYF. The CDR3 region has the DNA TGTGCCAGCAGCGTCCTCCGGGACAGGGCCTCTGGAAACACCATATATTTT.